The 6 T cell receptor beta chains listed next were all sequenced from one sample in a study of cytomegalovirus exposure and HLA in healthy donors. Vbeta (60) and Jbeta (13) primers were used in the PCR. Only in-frame clones appear in the TCRdb table, and some are missing; sequencing was by immunoSEQ multiplex PCR. This repertoire shows about 140,000 clones, roughly 87% found once; its top ten account for around 0.51%. Sequences were obtained from PBMCs. These receptors were obtained from a woman aged 40 to 50 in good health and CMV-seronegative.

This chain uses TRBV7-8 with TRBJ1-3; 10 bases are shared with TRBD1. Germline V lookup: CDR1 SGHVS, CDR2 FQNEAQ. CDR3 size: 15 residues. Trimming took 5 bases from V and 2 from J; bases not matched to a gene: 3. CDR3 loop: CASSGQGDPGNTIYF. DNA for the CDR3: TGTGCCAGCAGCGGACAGGGGGATCCTGGAAACACCATATATTTT.

This sequence joins TRBV6-5 and TRBJ2-1; 8 bases match TRBD2. Losses at the gene ends were 4 bases for V and 7 bases for J; bases not matched to a gene: 6. This CDR3 spans 14 amino acids. The germline V gene encodes CDR1 MNHEY and CDR2 SVGAGI. The CDR3 bases are TGTGCCAGCAGTTCGAGCGGGAGTCGGAATGAGCAGTTCTTC. Translated: CASSSSGSRNEQFF.

This clone was observed once. V is TRBV6-1 and J is TRBJ1-2; 10 bases map to TRBD1. With 4 bases clipped from V and 8 bases from J, the junction kept 7 bases outside the gene matches. Germline lookup yields CDR1 MNHNS and CDR2 SASEGT. The CDR3 covers 14 residues. CDR3 amino acids: CASSGSGTGDGYTF. DNA of the CDR3: TGTGCCAGCAGTGGGTCCGGGACAGGGGACGGCTACACCTTC.

The V and J genes are TRBV6-5 and TRBJ2-1, with 9 bases fitting TRBD2. V was clipped by 6 bases and J by 5 bases; unmatched bases: 8. CDR1 MNHEY and CDR2 SVGAGI come from the germline V gene. This CDR3 is 15 amino acids long. DNA of the CDR3: TGTGCCAGCAGCTTTCGGACTAGCGTACACAATGAGCAGTTCTTC. It yields the protein CASSFRTSVHNEQFF.

The V gene is TRBV29-1, the J gene TRBJ2-1; D not certain. This CDR3 region has 13 residues. V was pared by 3 bases and J by 1 base, with 7 bases between. The V gene's germline CDR1 is SQVTM and CDR2 ANQGSEA. The CDR3 DNA sequence: TGCAGCGTTGAGGTCCGGTCCTACAATGAGCAGTTCTTC. This encodes CSVEVRSYNEQFF.

To note about this clone: The junction departs from the called germline gene at one end, perhaps through a read error. This CDR3 reads CASTLWTSGSPHEQYF. The DNA for the CDR3 is TGTGCCAGCACCTTATGGACTAGCGGGTCCCCCCACGAGCAGTACTTC. The V gene is TRBV11-3, the J gene TRBJ2-7; the match to TRBD2 covers 11 bases. There are 16 residues in the CDR3. Germline CDR1 SGHNT, CDR2 YENEEA.